Given below is one T cell receptor (beta chain) in context. Its antigen is not yet known. Base qualities are not provided; no much larger clone lies one nucleotide away. The library relied on the immunoSEQ multiplex PCR assay. The hsTCRB Kit was used according to the manufacturer's protocol to amplify rearranged TCR beta chain sequences. Sequencing of TCRB libraries was carried out on an Illumina MiSeq. The source study handled its data this way. Demultiplexing, trimming and gene mapping were performed with the kit vendor's proprietary platform. This is the immuneACCESS table as TCRdb keeps it, with only in-frame sequences that have V and J called. A part of the clones is gone; compared with another copy, unresolved V genes explain less than half, and the rest is unexplained. V and J calls and clone size are copied from that table; D and trimming were computed from the DNA. This sample holds 75,000 to 85,000 clones; roughly 91% were observed only once. Roughly 0.6% of the sample comes from the top ten.

Sample time point, as interpreted from the label and publication: week 5, during vaccination. Each vaccine dose, consisting of 300 ug of a 20-mer mutant IDH1 peptide in Montanide, was administered subcutaneously with topical imiquimod. All donors had newly diagnosed IDH1-mutant astrocytomas of WHO grade 3 or 4 that showed loss of nuclear ATRX. The samples were drawn from NOA16, a multicentre, single-arm, open-label phase I trial in Germany that tested a mutant IDH1 peptide vaccine in humans for the first time. Genomic DNA for TCRB sequencing was isolated from EDTA blood with the DNeasy Blood and Tissue Kit. This entry comes from a study of a mutant IDH1 vaccine in newly diagnosed glioma (dated by TCRdb to the early 2020s). With respect to the entire study: Across visits V03 through V10, patients got a total of eight vaccinations, given in weeks 1, 3, 5, 7, 11, 15, 19 and 23. Peripheral blood was collected at six visits: V03 (baseline), V05, V07, V10, V12 and V13. Prior to enrollment, standard therapy consisting of radiotherapy alone, temozolomide alone, or radiochemotherapy with temozolomide had been administered to patients, with the combination being received by most patients. Longitudinal TCRB deep sequencing was done for fewer than 30 treated patients, wherever samples were available for exploratory analyses. Of the approximately 30 treated patients, approximately 62% were male and 37.5% were female, and the mean age was approximately 40 years. Vaccination began 4-6 weeks after radiotherapy alone, or alongside temozolomide cycles in the chemotherapy-containing groups.

Findings and caveats that apply to the study as a whole: Vaccine-induced immune responses across multiple MHC alleles were detected in 85% to 95% of patients. According to the authors, sample limitations meant that analyses of patient blood samples could not be reproduced. Changes in the top peripheral T cell clonotypes picked up by TCRB sequencing did not appear to be linked to pseudoprogression. Availability determined which PBMC samples were chosen for TCRB deep sequencing.

The sample was PBMCs, taken from a glioma patient whose treatment included an IDH1 peptide vaccine. The receptor's source is a woman between 50 and 59 years old with glioma.

The CDR3 is CASSRRGGSSYEQYF. The nucleotide sequence reads as follows: TGTGCCAGCAGTCGCCGGGGGGGAAGCTCCTACGAGCAGTACTTC. The V gene is TRBV9 and the J gene is TRBJ2-7, with 8 bases aligning to TRBD2. Reading the germline V gene gives CDR1 SGDLS and CDR2 YYNGEE. Unmatched junction bases come to 7, with V trimmed by 5 bases and J by 0 bases. Its CDR3 holds 15 amino acids, cysteine through phenylalanine. The kept DNA is CDR3 alone, 45 bases in frame from the first base.